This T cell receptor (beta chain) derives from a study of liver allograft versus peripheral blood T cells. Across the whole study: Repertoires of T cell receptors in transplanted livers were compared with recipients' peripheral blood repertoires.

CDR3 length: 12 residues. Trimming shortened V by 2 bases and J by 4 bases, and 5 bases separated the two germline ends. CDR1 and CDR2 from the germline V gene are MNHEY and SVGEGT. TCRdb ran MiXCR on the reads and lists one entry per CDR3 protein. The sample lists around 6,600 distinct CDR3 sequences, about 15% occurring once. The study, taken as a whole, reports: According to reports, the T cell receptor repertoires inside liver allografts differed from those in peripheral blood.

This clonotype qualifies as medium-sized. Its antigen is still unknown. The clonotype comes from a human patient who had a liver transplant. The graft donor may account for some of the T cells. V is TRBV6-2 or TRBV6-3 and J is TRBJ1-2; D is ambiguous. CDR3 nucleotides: TGTGCCAGCAGTTACCACAGCTATGGCTACACCTTC. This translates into CASSYHSYGYTF.